This is a list of T cell receptor beta chains from one sample in a study of shared clonotypes between healthy human individuals. Measured with immunoSEQ multiplex PCR; TCRdb has only the in-frame clones, and not every one. The table records some 2.1 million clones, 90% to 95% of them present only once. Sequencing was performed on naive CD4+ T cells sorted from blood. Receptors originate from a young man in good health. CDR3s include the opening cysteine and the closing phenylalanine or tryptophan. Fields, in order: clone size, V gene, J gene, D gene, CDR3 protein, CDR3 DNA. A D gene is named only where the DNA matches it firmly. Only part of the rows carry a size: once, few, many, or a class if the clone is expanded.

>NA|TRBV5-4|TRBJ2-3|TRBD2
CASSLGGSGTDTQYF
TGTGCCAGCAGCTTGGGCGGGAGCGGGACAGATACGCAGTATTTT
>NA|TRBV6-1|TRBJ2-7|TRBD2
CASSDDPGTSASVHPYEQYF
TGTGCCAGCAGTGATGACCCCGGGACTAGCGCCTCCGTCCACCCCTACGAGCAGTACTTC
>NA|TRBV6-5|TRBJ2-1|TRBD2
CASSYFSGNRNEQFF
TGTGCCAGCAGTTACTTTAGCGGGAACCGCAATGAGCAGTTCTTC
>NA|TRBV7-2|TRBJ2-1|TRBD2
CASSLPFGLAQFF
TGTGCCAGCAGCTTACCCTTCGGACTAGCACAGTTCTTC
>NA|TRBV14|TRBJ2-7|TRBD1
CASSDYRGYEQYF
TGTGCCAGCAGCGACTACAGGGGCTACGAGCAGTACTTC
>NA|TRBV5-5|TRBJ2-3|NA
CASRRVGDTQYF
TGTGCCAGCAGGAGGGTTGGGGATACGCAGTATTTT
>few|TRBV4-3|TRBJ1-1|NA
CASSQDTNTEAFF
TGCGCCAGCAGCCAAGATACGAACACTGAAGCTTTCTTT
>NA|TRBV19|TRBJ1-1|TRBD1
CASSIVDRDRYTEAFF
TGTGCCAGTAGTATAGTCGACCGGGACAGGTACACTGAAGCTTTCTTT
>NA|TRBV10-3|TRBJ2-5|TRBD2
CAIKAGGETQYF
TGTGCCATCAAGGCGGGGGGAGAGACCCAGTACTTC
>NA|TRBV18|TRBJ2-1|TRBD1
CASSPRFRGSSYNEQFF
TGTGCCAGCTCACCACGATTCAGGGGGAGCTCCTACAATGAGCAGTTCTTC
>few|TRBV29-1|TRBJ1-2|TRBD1
CSAGTGNGYTF
TGCAGCGCCGGGACAGGGAATGGCTACACCTTC
>NA|TRBV5-4|TRBJ2-1|NA
CASSPFAASYNEQFF
TGTGCCAGCAGCCCATTCGCGGCAAGCTACAATGAGCAGTTCTTC
>NA|TRBV28|TRBJ2-7|NA
CASSLTFYEQYF
TGTGCCAGCAGTTTGACCTTCTACGAGCAGTACTTC
>NA|TRBV9|TRBJ2-1|NA
CASSVELWTGSTNEQFF
TGTGCCAGCAGCGTAGAGCTCTGGACGGGATCGACCAATGAGCAGTTCTTC
>once|TRBV5-6|TRBJ1-3|TRBD1
CASSPDRGSGNTIYF
TGTGCCAGCAGCCCGGACAGGGGCTCTGGAAACACCATATATTTT
>NA|TRBV7-2|TRBJ2-5|NA
CASSLAQLAKTQYF
TGTGCCAGCAGCTTAGCGCAACTAGCAAAGACCCAGTACTTC
>NA|TRBV2|TRBJ1-3|TRBD1
CASMGQGYGNTIYF
TGTGCCAGCATGGGACAGGGGTATGGAAACACCATATATTTT
>NA|TRBV21-1|TRBJ2-1|NA
CASSTQTGEYNEQFF
TGTGCCAGCAGCACCCAAACAGGGGAATACAATGAGCAGTTCTTC
>NA|TRBV5-4|TRBJ1-6|NA
CASSSQGSTKPPPLHF
TGTGCCAGCAGCTCCCAGGGTTCCACCAAACCACCACCCCTCCACTTT
>NA|TRBV18|TRBJ1-2|NA
CASSPRGADGYTF
TGTGCCAGCTCACCCCGCGGGGCTGATGGCTACACCTTC
>NA|TRBV7-2|TRBJ2-1|NA
CASSLVADTMGEQFF
TGTGCCAGCAGCTTAGTAGCTGACACCATGGGTGAGCAGTTCTTC
>NA|TRBV5-4|TRBJ2-3|NA
CASSPEGKDTQYF
TGTGCCAGCAGCCCAGAGGGGAAAGATACGCAGTATTTT
>NA|TRBV30|TRBJ2-7|TRBD2
CASRSGSRSYEQYF
TGTGCCTCCCGTAGCGGGAGCAGGTCCTACGAGCAGTACTTC
>NA|TRBV2|TRBJ2-7|NA
CASKGASGDYVQYF
TGTGCCAGCAAGGGGGCGAGCGGGGATTACGTGCAGTACTTC
>NA|TRBV5-1|TRBJ1-2|TRBD1
CASSPRDSHPGYTF
TGCGCCAGCAGCCCCCGGGACAGCCATCCTGGCTACACCTTC
>NA|TRBV6-5|TRBJ2-1|NA
CASGRSRDNEQFF
TGTGCCAGCGGCCGGTCGCGGGACAATGAGCAGTTCTTC
>NA|TRBV18|TRBJ1-2|NA
CASSPTPNSNYGYTF
TGTGCCAGCTCACCAACGCCGAATAGTAACTATGGCTACACCTTC
>NA|TRBV6-6|TRBJ2-7|NA
CASSYGGNSYEQYF
TGTGCCAGCAGTTACGGAGGTAACTCCTACGAGCAGTACTTC
>NA|TRBV6-5|TRBJ2-5|TRBD1
CASSSTRGRETQYF
TGTGCCAGCAGTTCCACCAGGGGGCGAGAGACCCAGTACTTC
>NA|TRBV28|TRBJ2-7|TRBD1
CASSPPGTGALGGQYF
TGTGCCAGCAGTCCCCCTGGGACAGGGGCCTTGGGGGGCCAGTACTTC
>NA|TRBV30|TRBJ1-3|NA
CAWSAGPTLSGNTIYF
TGTGCCTGGAGTGCGGGCCCTACCCTCTCTGGAAACACCATATATTTT
>NA|TRBV9|TRBJ2-1|TRBD2
CASSAETSGSSYNEQFF
TGTGCCAGCAGCGCAGAGACTAGCGGGAGCTCCTACAATGAGCAGTTCTTC
>NA|TRBV9|TRBJ2-3|NA
CASSQGGSDTQYF
TGTGCCAGCAGCCAGGGGGGGTCAGATACGCAGTATTTT
>NA|TRBV5-1|TRBJ1-1|NA
CASSLGDYLQAFF
TGCGCCAGCAGCTTGGGGGACTACCTTCAAGCTTTCTTT
>NA|TRBV5-1|TRBJ1-4|TRBD1
CASSWTGEEKLFF
TGCGCCAGCAGCTGGACAGGCGAAGAGAAACTGTTTTTT
>NA|TRBV5-1|TRBJ1-1|NA
CASSSLRDDTEAFF
TGCGCCAGCAGCTCCTTGCGAGACGACACTGAAGCTTTCTTT
>NA|TRBV5-1|TRBJ2-3|NA
CASSSQGSSTDTQYF
TGCGCCAGCAGCTCGCAGGGTAGTAGCACAGATACGCAGTATTTT
>NA|TRBV6-5|TRBJ1-1|NA
CASSYMGGTGAFF
TGTGCCAGCAGTTACATGGGGGGAACGGGAGCTTTCTTT
>NA|TRBV5-1|TRBJ2-7|NA
CASSLVSASTYEQYF
TGCGCCAGCAGCTTGGTTAGCGCCTCGACCTACGAGCAGTACTTC
>NA|TRBV7-2|TRBJ2-7|TRBD2
CASSLGTSPYQYF
TGTGCCAGCAGCTTAGGGACTAGCCCGTATCAGTACTTC
>NA|TRBV5-4|TRBJ2-7|NA
CASSFADHYEQYF
TGTGCCAGCAGCTTCGCCGACCACTACGAGCAGTACTTC
>NA|TRBV18|TRBJ2-2|NA
CASSPYFPGSANTGELFF
TGTGCCAGCTCACCATATTTCCCCGGATCAGCGAACACCGGGGAGCTGTTTTTT
>NA|TRBV6-5|TRBJ1-1|NA
CASSNLAGRTEAFF
TGTGCCAGCAGTAACTTAGCAGGACGCACTGAAGCTTTCTTT
>NA|TRBV27|TRBJ1-6|TRBD1
CASSPDREGSPLHF
TGTGCCAGCAGCCCGGACAGGGAAGGTTCACCCCTCCACTTT
>NA|TRBV4-3|TRBJ2-2|TRBD1
CASSSAPQGVNTGELFF
TGCGCCAGCAGTTCTGCCCCCCAGGGGGTAAACACCGGGGAGCTGTTTTTT
>NA|TRBV5-1|TRBJ2-5|TRBD1
CASSSDRGETQYF
TGCGCCAGCAGCTCTGACAGGGGGGAGACCCAGTACTTC
>NA|TRBV5-6|TRBJ2-3|TRBD1
CASSFRQGLADTQYF
TGTGCCAGCAGCTTCCGACAGGGGTTGGCAGATACGCAGTATTTT
>NA|TRBV5-6|TRBJ2-2|TRBD1
CASSFRDRERTGELFF
TGTGCCAGCAGCTTCCGGGACAGGGAAAGGACCGGGGAGCTGTTTTTT
>NA|TRBV18|TRBJ2-7|NA
CASSPLSQETYEQYF
TGTGCCAGCTCACCCCTGTCTCAGGAAACCTACGAGCAGTACTTC
>NA|TRBV27|TRBJ2-1|NA
CASSLPPYNEQFF
TGTGCCAGCAGTTTACCCCCGTACAATGAGCAGTTCTTC